Each of the 25 T cell receptor beta chains below was sequenced from the same sample in a study of OX40 agonist ivuxolimab in advanced cancers. The data were produced by immunoSEQ multiplex PCR, yet TCRdb's version contains in-frame clones alone and is incomplete. This sample has fewer than 85,000 clones; approximately 80% occur once, and the top ten carry roughly 7%. Source: CD4+ or CD8+ T cells sorted from blood, taken in a trial of the OX40 agonist ivuxolimab. These receptors were collected from an adult with an advanced solid tumor such as melanoma, head and neck, liver or kidney cancer.

This chain joins TRBV7-2 and TRBJ1-4; 7 nucleotides line up with TRBD1. This CDR3 is 13 amino acids long. V dropped 5 bases and J dropped 8; count of bases not matched to a gene: 5. Looked up from germline, CDR1 is SGHTA and CDR2 is FQGNSA. This CDR3 reads CASSRGQEEKLFF. The CDR3 DNA is TGTGCCAGCAGCCGTGGACAGGAGGAAAAACTGTTTTTT.

This clone appeared a single time. The rearrangement links TRBV4-3 to TRBJ2-2; the match to TRBD2 covers 10 bases. Looked up from germline, CDR1 is LGHNA and CDR2 is YSLEER. V was clipped by 0 bases and J by 5 bases; unmatched bases: 6. This CDR3 region has 17 residues. The DNA of the CDR3 is TGCGCCAGCAGCCAAGATCCGGGACTAGCGACAACCGGGGAGCTGTTTTTT. Its translation is CASSQDPGLATTGELFF.

The chain uses TRBV6-5 and TRBJ2-5; maybe TRBD2 (6 bases). This CDR3 is built from 14 residues. Germline CDR1 reads MNHEY; CDR2 reads SVGAGI. The ends were cut back, 0 bases at V and 5 bases at J, with 10 bases in the middle. This CDR3 reads CASSYSRLAETQYF. The CDR3 DNA reads as TGTGCCAGCAGTTACTCAAGGCTAGCGGAGACCCAGTACTTC.

The chain combines TRBV5-6 with TRBJ1-5; 10 nucleotides align to TRBD1. Per the germline V gene, CDR1 is SGHDT and CDR2 is YYEEEE. The CDR3 runs to 14 residues. V was clipped by 2 bases and J by 5 bases; unmatched bases: 1. The CDR3 coding sequence is TGTGCCAGCAGCTTCGGGACAGGGGATCAGCCCCAGCATTTT. It specifies CASSFGTGDQPQHF.

The chain combines TRBV6-4 with TRBJ1-4; the D is unclear. The CDR3 consists of 15 residues. The V gene lost 2 bases and the J gene lost 0 bases, with 7 bases spanning the gap. Germline CDR1 MRHNA, CDR2 SNTAGT. The CDR3 is CASSDGQTTNEKLFF. The CDR3 DNA follows: TGTGCCAGCAGTGACGGCCAAACAACTAATGAAAAACTGTTTTTT.

This clone ranks as medium-sized. V usage is TRBV21-1 and J usage is TRBJ2-2; TRBD2, the table's D call, lacks a check against the DNA. TRBV21-1 is termed a pseudogene. The CDR3 length is 14 residues. The CDR3 reads CASTSPGEGGELFF. Here the CDR3 DNA reads TGTGCCAGCACCAGCCCAGGGGAGGGCGGGGAGCTGTTTTTT.

This chain links TRBV6-5 with TRBJ1-6; D remains ambiguous. Germline V CDR1 and CDR2: MNHEY, SVGAGI. This CDR3 spans 15 amino acids. V was pared by 0 bases and J by 7 bases, with 10 bases between. The CDR3 loop is CASSYSGDSNSPLHF. CDR3 in DNA: TGTGCCAGCAGTTACTCCGGGGATAGCAATTCACCCCTCCACTTT.

This clone was seen more than once but under ten times. V and J are TRBV10-3 and TRBJ1-2; D is perhaps TRBD1 (5 bases). CDR1 is ENHRY and CDR2 is SYGVKD in the germline V gene. Trimming removed 10 bases at V and 2 bases at J, with 23 bases between. This CDR3 spans 16 amino acids. This chain's CDR3 is CASSPVSGTGNYGYTF. In nucleotides, the CDR3 is TGTGCCAGCAGCCCCGTGTCAGGGACGGGCAACTATGGCTACACCTTC.

Regarding this clone: One end of the junction fails to match germline, which may point to a read error. V usage is TRBV27 and J usage is TRBJ2-1; tentative D call: TRBD2 (7 bases). This CDR3 spans 15 amino acids. The V gene's germline CDR1 is MNHEY and CDR2 SMNVEV (reference sequence). The CDR3 coding sequence is TGTGCCAGCGGTTTGGGGGGGCGCTCCTACAATGAGCAGTTCTTC. Translation: CASGLGGRSYNEQFF.

The chain employs TRBV4-3 and TRBJ2-1, with D possibly matching TRBD2 (5 bases). The CDR3 runs 15 residues. V dropped 4 bases and J dropped 4 bases, with 14 bases sitting between them. Germline CDR1 is LGHNA and CDR2 is YSLEER. This CDR3 reads CASSPDYFGYNEQFF. The CDR3 DNA reads as TGCGCCAGCAGCCCCGACTATTTCGGGTACAATGAGCAGTTCTTC.

DNA of the CDR3: TGTGCCAGCAGTTACTCCCGGGGCAGGGGCACTGAAGCTTTCTTT. Encoded protein: CASSYSRGRGTEAFF. V and J are TRBV6-6 and TRBJ1-1; TRBD1 is a possible D gene (6 bases). This CDR3 has 15 residues. V was shortened by 0 bases and J by 4 bases, with 12 bases between the two germline ends. Germline V gene lookup returns CDR1 MNHNY and CDR2 SVGAGI (reference sequence).

This clone was counted between two and nine times. The CDR3 sequence: CASSLEPGSWDTQYF. CDR3 in DNA: TGTGCCAGCAGCTTAGAGCCTGGGAGTTGGGATACGCAGTATTTT. V is TRBV11-3 and J is TRBJ2-3; TRBD2 might be the D (5 bases). V gave up 0 bases and J gave up 6 bases, with 13 bases separating them. Germline lookup yields CDR1 SGHNT and CDR2 YENEEA. This CDR3 is 15 amino acids long.

The chain uses TRBV7-9 and TRBJ2-5, with D possibly TRBD2 on 5 matching bases. The CDR3 covers 13 residues. From germline, CDR1 is SEHNR and CDR2 FQNEAQ (reference sequence). Trimming took off 5 bases at V and 2 bases at J, with 9 bases between the two ends. This chain's CDR3 is CASSLGDQETQYF. DNA of the CDR3: TGTGCCAGCAGCCTCGGGGATCAAGAGACCCAGTACTTC.

This clone has a handful of counts. This sequence joins TRBV6-5 and TRBJ1-1; D not certain. CDR1 is MNHEY, CDR2 SVGAGI, per germline. The CDR3 has 13 amino acids. V lost 0 bases to trimming and J lost 5 bases, with 7 bases between them. DNA of the CDR3: TGTGCCAGCAGTTACTCGCAGTGGACTGAAGCTTTCTTT. It is translated as CASSYSQWTEAFF.

This clone was observed a handful of times. The chain joins TRBV9 to TRBJ1-2; D is uncertain. V lost 3 bases and J lost 1, with 10 bases in between. The V gene's germline CDR1 is SGDLS and CDR2 YYNGEE. This CDR3 region has 14 residues. CDR3 sequence: CASSDREVNYGYTF. The CDR3 region has the DNA TGTGCCAGCAGCGATCGTGAGGTTAACTATGGCTACACCTTC. The variable domain in full, with the rest retrieved from reference TRBV9 and TRBJ1-2, is DSGVTQTPKHLITATGQRVTLRCSPRSGDLSVYWYQQSLDQGLQFLIQYYNGEERAKGNILERFSAQQFPDLHSELNLSSLELGDSALYFCASSDREVNYGYTFGSGTRLTVV.

The J gene is TRBJ2-3, the V gene TRBV6-5, with a tentative D call TRBD1 (6 bases). From germline, CDR1 is MNHEY and CDR2 SVGAGI. The V end lost 1 base, the J end lost 0 bases, and 8 bases lay between the germline ends. The CDR3 consists of 15 residues. The CDR3 is CASSYWGLSTDTQYF. The CDR3 DNA reads TGTGCCAGCAGTTACTGGGGGCTCAGCACAGATACGCAGTATTTT.

This chain connects TRBV27 to TRBJ1-5; 7 positions match TRBD1. From germline, CDR1 is MNHEY and CDR2 SMNVEV (reference sequence). The CDR3 runs 15 residues. V trimming: 7 bases; J trimming: 0 bases; junction bases outside the gene matches: 6. For the CDR3, the DNA is TGTGCCAGCAACCCGGGACAGATTAGCAATCAGCCCCAGCATTTT. As protein: CASNPGQISNQPQHF.

The V gene is TRBV19, the J gene TRBJ1-1; maybe TRBD1 (6 bases). Germline V lookup: CDR1 LNHDA, CDR2 SQIVND (reference sequence). The CDR3 contains 13 residues. The germline V and J ends were trimmed by 4 bases and 11 bases, with 17 bases remaining between them. The CDR3 region is CASSTRTVSRAFF. The CDR3, as DNA: TGTGCCAGTAGTACCAGGACAGTCTCCCGGGCTTTCTTT.

The rearrangement uses TRBV6-5 and TRBJ1-4; D perhaps matches TRBD1 (6 bases). The CDR3 runs to 13 residues. The germline V gene has CDR1 MNHEY and CDR2 SVGAGI. V was trimmed by 0 bases and J by 10 bases, leaving 9 bases between them. The CDR3 here is CASSYSKGGKLFF. Here the CDR3 DNA reads TGTGCCAGCAGTTACTCGAAGGGGGGAAAACTGTTTTTT.

The rearrangement links TRBV4-2 to TRBJ2-1; D might be TRBD2 (6 bases). V was shortened by 1 base and J by 11 bases, with 15 bases between the two germline ends. Germline V gene sequence: CDR1 LGHNA, CDR2 YNFKEQ. The CDR3 totals 14 residues. CDR3 in amino acids: CASSQGGVGAQQFF. CDR3 coding DNA: TGTGCCAGCAGCCAAGGGGGGGTGGGCGCCCAGCAGTTCTTC.

The chain couples TRBV11-2 to TRBJ1-2; D ambiguous. This CDR3 contains 12 residues. V lost 4 bases, J lost 5 bases, and 8 bases lay in between. CDR1 and CDR2 (germline): SGHAT, FQNNGV. Here the CDR3 reads CASSSRSYGYTF. CDR3 in DNA: TGTGCCAGCAGCTCCCGGTCGTATGGCTACACCTTC.

CDR3 protein: CASSQDGTGDNEQFF. In nucleotides, the CDR3 is TGCGCCAGCAGCCAAGATGGGACAGGGGACAATGAGCAGTTCTTC. This chain links TRBV4-3 with TRBJ2-1; 10 nucleotides align to TRBD1. Germline V gives CDR1 LGHNA, CDR2 YSLEER. The CDR3 sequence is 15 residues long. J lost 5 bases, V lost 0 bases, and 1 base had no gene match.

In its sample, this clone was seen a few times. V usage is TRBV4-1 and J usage is TRBJ1-2; D call uncertain. The CDR3 extends over 14 amino acids. Germline CDR1 is MGHRA and CDR2 is YSYEKL. The V end was cut by 3 bases, the J end by 8 bases, with 16 bases between. The chain's CDR3 is CASSQREGFEGYTF. The CDR3 nucleotides are TGCGCCAGCAGCCAGAGAGAGGGCTTTGAAGGCTACACCTTC.

The J gene is TRBJ2-3, the V gene TRBV7-8, with 11 bases aligning to TRBD2. Germline CDR1 is SGHVS and CDR2 is FQNEAQ. Trimming cost V 3 bases and J 10 bases; bases outside gene matches: 15. The length of the CDR3 is 17 residues. The CDR3 region is CASSFRVAGGPTIPQYF. The CDR3 nucleotides are TGTGCCAGCAGCTTCAGGGTAGCGGGGGGGCCTACGATTCCGCAGTATTTT.

CDR3 in DNA: TGTGCCAGCAGTCGGAGGCGGTCCCTAAGGGCCTACGAGCAGTACTTC. Amino acids: CASSRRRSLRAYEQYF. The rearrangement uses TRBV28 and TRBJ2-7, with D maybe TRBD2 (5 bases). Trimming removed 5 bases from V and 2 bases from J, with 19 bases in between. Germline-derived CDR1 and CDR2 are MDHEN and SYDVKM. This CDR3 comprises 16 residues.